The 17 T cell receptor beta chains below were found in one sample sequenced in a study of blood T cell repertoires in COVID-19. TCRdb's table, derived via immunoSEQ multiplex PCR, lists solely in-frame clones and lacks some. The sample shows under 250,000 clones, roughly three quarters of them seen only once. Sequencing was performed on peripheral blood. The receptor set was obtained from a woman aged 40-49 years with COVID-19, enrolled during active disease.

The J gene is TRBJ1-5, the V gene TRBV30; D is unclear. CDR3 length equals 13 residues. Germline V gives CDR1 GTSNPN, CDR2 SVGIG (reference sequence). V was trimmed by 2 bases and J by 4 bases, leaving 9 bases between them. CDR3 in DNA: TGTGCCTGGAGTCCCGCCGAGAATCAGCCCCAGCATTTT. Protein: CAWSPAENQPQHF.

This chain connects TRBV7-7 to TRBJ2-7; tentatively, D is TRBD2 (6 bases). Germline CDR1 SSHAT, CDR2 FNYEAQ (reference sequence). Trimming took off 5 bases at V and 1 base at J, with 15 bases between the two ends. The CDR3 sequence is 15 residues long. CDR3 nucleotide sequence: TGTGCCAGCAGCCCCGGGCTAGCGCGATCCTACGAGCAGTACTTC. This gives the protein CASSPGLARSYEQYF.

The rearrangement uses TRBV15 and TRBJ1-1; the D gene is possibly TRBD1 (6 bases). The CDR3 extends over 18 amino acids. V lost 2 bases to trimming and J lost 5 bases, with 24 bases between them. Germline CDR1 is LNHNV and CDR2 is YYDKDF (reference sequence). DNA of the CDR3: TGTGCCACCAGCAGACTCACGGGACACCTCGGAGATGGGACTGAAGCTTTCTTT. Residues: CATSRLTGHLGDGTEAFF.

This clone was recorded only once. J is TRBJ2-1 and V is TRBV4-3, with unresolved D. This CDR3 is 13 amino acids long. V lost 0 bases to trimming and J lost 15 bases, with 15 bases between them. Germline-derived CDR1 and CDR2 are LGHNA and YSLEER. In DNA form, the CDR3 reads TGCGCCAGCAGCCAAGACCTTATTTCCTCAGGGTTCTTC. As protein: CASSQDLISSGFF.

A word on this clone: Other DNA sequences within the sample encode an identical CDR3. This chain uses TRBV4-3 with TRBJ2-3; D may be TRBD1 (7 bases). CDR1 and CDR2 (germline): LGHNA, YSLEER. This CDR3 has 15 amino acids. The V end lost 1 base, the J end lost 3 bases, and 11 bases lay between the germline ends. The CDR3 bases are TGCGCCAGCAGCCAAGCAGGGGGGAGTACAGATACGCAGTATTTT. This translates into CASSQAGGSTDTQYF.

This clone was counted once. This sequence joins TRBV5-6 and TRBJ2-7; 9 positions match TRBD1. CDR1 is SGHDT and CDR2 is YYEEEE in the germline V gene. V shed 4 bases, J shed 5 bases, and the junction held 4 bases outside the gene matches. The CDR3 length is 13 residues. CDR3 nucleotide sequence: TGTGCCAGCAGCGCGGGACAGGGCCACGAGCAGTACTTC. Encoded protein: CASSAGQGHEQYF.

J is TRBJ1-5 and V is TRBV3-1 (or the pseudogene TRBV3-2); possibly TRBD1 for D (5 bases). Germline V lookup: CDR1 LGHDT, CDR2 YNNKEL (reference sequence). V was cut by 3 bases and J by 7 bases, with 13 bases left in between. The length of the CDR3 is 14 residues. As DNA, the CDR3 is TGTGCCAGCAGCCACTGGGGGGAGGGCCAGCCCCAGCATTTT. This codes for CASSHWGEGQPQHF.

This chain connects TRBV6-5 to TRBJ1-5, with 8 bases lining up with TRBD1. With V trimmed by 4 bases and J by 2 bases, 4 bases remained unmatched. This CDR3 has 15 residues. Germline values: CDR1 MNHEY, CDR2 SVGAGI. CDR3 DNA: TGTGCCAGCAGTTCAGGGGGCCTAGGCAATCAGCCCCAGCATTTT. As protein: CASSSGGLGNQPQHF.

Written as DNA, the CDR3 is TGTGCCAGCAATCCGGGACTAGCGAACACCGGGGAGCTGTTTTTT. This codes for CASNPGLANTGELFF. V gene TRBV27 combines with J gene TRBJ2-2; 8 bases are a match to TRBD2. CDR3 length: 15 residues. Trimming at V came to 7 bases and at J to 0 bases, leaving 4 bases not matched to a gene. The germline V gene encodes CDR1 MNHEY and CDR2 SMNVEV (reference sequence).

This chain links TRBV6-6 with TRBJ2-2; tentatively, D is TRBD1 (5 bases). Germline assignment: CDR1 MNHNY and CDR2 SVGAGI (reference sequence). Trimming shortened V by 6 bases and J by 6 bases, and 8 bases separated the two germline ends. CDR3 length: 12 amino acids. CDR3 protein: CASRTGPGELFF. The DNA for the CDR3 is TGTGCCAGCAGAACAGGTCCCGGGGAGCTGTTTTTT.

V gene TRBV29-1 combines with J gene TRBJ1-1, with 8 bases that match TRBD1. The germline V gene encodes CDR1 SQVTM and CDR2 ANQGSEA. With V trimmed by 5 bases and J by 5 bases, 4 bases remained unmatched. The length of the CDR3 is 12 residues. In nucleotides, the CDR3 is TGCAGCGTTCGACAGGGGAGGACTGAAGCTTTCTTT. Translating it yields CSVRQGRTEAFF.

CDR3 DNA sequence: TGTGCCAGCAGCTTAGGACTAGCGGGAGCGGAGACCCAGTACTTC. Translation gives CASSLGLAGAETQYF. The chain links TRBV7-7 to TRBJ2-5, with TRBD2 matching over 12 bases. After removal of 1 base from V and 5 bases from J, the junction contained 2 bases not matched to a gene. CDR3 length: 15 residues. The germline V gene encodes CDR1 SSHAT and CDR2 FNYEAQ (reference sequence).

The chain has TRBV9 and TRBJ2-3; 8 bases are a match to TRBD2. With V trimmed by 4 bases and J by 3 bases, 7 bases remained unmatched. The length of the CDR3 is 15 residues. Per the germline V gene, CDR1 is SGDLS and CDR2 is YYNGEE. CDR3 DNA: TGTGCCAGCAGCCTGGCGGGGGGACCAACAGATACGCAGTATTTT. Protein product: CASSLAGGPTDTQYF.

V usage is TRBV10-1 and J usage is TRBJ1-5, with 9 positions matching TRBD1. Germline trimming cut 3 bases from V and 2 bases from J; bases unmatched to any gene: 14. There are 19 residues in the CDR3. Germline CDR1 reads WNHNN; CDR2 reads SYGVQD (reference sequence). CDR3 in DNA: TGCGCCAGCAGTGACGGGGGGACAGGGCCCATCCTTCGCAATCAGCCCCAGCATTTT. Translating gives CASSDGGTGPILRNQPQHF.

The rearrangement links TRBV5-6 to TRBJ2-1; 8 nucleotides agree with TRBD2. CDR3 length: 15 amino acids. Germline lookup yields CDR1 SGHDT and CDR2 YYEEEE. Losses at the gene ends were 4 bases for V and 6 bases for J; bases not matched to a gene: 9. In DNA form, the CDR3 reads TGTGCCAGCAGCCTCATTTCGACTAGCGTCAATGAGCAGTTCTTC. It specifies CASSLISTSVNEQFF. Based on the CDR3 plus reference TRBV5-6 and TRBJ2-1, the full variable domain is DAGVTQSPTHLIKTRGQQVTLRCSPKSGHDTVSWYQQALGQGPQFIFQYYEEEERQRGNFPDRFSGHQFPNYSSELNVNALLLGDSALYLCASSLISTSVNEQFFGPGTRLTVL.

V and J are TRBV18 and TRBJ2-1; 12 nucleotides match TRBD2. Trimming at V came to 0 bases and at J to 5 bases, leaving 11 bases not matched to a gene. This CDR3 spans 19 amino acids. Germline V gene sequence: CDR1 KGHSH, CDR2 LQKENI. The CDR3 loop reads CASSPPGWGTSGFNNEQFF. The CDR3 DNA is TGTGCCAGCTCACCACCAGGGTGGGGGACTAGCGGGTTCAACAATGAGCAGTTCTTC.

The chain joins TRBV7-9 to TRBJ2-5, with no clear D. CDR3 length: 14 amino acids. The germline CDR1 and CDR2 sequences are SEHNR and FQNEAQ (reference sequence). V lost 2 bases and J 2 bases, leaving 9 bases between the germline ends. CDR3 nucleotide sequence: TGTGCCAGCAGCTTAATGAGCAAGCAAGAGACCCAGTACTTC. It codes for CASSLMSKQETQYF.